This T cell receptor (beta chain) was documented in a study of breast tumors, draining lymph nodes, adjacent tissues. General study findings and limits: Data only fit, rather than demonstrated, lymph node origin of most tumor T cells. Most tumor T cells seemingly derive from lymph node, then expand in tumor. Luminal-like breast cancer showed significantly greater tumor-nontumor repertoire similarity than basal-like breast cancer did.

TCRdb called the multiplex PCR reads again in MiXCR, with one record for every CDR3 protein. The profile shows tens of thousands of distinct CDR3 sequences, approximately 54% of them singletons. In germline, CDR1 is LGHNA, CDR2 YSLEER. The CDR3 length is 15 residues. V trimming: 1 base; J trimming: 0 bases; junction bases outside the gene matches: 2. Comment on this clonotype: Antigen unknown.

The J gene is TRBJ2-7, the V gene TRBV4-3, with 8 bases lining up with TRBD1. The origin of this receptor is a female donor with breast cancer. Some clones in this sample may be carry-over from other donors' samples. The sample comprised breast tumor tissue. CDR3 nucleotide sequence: TGCGCCAGCAGCCAAGTCCAGGGGGCCTCCTACGAGCAGTACTTC. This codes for CASSQVQGASYEQYF.